The entry below gives a single TCR beta chain sequence along with its context. Its antigen is unidentified. These data belong to a study of a mutant IDH1 vaccine in newly diagnosed glioma. Study in general: The therapy given earlier, which was standard therapy, consisted of radiotherapy, temozolomide, or both, and most of the patients received both.

Produced via immunoSEQ multiplex PCR; TCRdb's table is partial and in-frame only. The table includes about 82,000 clones, approximately 85% detected once. The CDR3 has 13 residues. The germline V gene encodes CDR1 MDHEN and CDR2 SYDVKM. V shed 4 bases and J shed 8 bases, with 14 bases lying between them. The time point was: week 23, last vaccination. Vaccine doses each comprised 300 ug of mutant IDH1 20-mer peptide, with topical imiquimod. The sequencing here drew on PBMCs, taken from a glioma patient whose treatment included an IDH1 peptide vaccine. The chain combines TRBV28 with TRBJ1-2, with no clear D. The receptor was isolated from a young man with glioma. Some clones in this sample may be carry-over from other donors' samples. In DNA, the CDR3 is TGTGCCAGCAGTTGGTCGGAAGGGCAAGGCTACACCTTC. This sequence encodes CASSWSEGQGYTF.